The source of this T cell receptor beta chain is a study of technical replicates of blood from several donors (dated by TCRdb to the late 2010s). Library preparation used the immunoSEQ multiplex PCR assay. What TCRdb holds here is the immuneACCESS table cut down to in-frame rearrangements. Part of the clones is not present; checked against another copy, under half of the missing clones reflect an unresolved V gene, and the others are unexplained. The sample profile shows 77,000 or so clones; just under 95% of them were found once. The ten largest clones take up around 0.41% of the sample. A word on this clone: It lacks a known antigen. The input lacks base qualities; no much larger clone sits a single base away.

This clonotype was sampled from a human donor in good health. Sample: T cells isolated from PBMCs.

The base sequence is TGTGCCAGCTCACAATCCTTAGCGGCATACAATGAGCAGTTCTTC. Its product reads: CASSQSLAAYNEQFF. The chain couples TRBV18 to TRBJ2-1, with TRBD2 as a weak D call on 6 bases. V and J are truncated by 4 bases and 4 bases respectively, leaving an intervening sequence of 14 bases. From the cysteine up to the phenylalanine, the CDR3 has a length of 15 residues. The retained sequence is limited to the CDR3, 45 bases, with the frame set at the first base. For CDR1 and CDR2, the germline V gene lists KGHSH and LQKENI.